The 19 T cell receptor beta chains below come from one sample, sequenced in a study of shared clonotypes between healthy human individuals. Naivety among CD8 cells was defined by CD45RO negativity and positive CCR7 selection, thereby excluding terminally differentiated effector memory CD45RA+ cells. Profiled with immunoSEQ multiplex PCR; TCRdb holds only in-frame clones, not every one. The sample lists about 2.2 million clones; around 95% were seen once. Sequenced sample: naive CD8+ T cells from PBMCs. The receptors stem from a man between 18 and 35 years old in good health. Some clones in this sample may be carry-over from other donors' samples.

This chain links TRBV6-6 with TRBJ2-3; D gene ambiguous. Per the germline V gene, CDR1 is MNHNY and CDR2 is SVGAGI (reference sequence). V lost 7 bases and J lost 1, with 15 bases in between. The CDR3 runs to 15 residues. The CDR3 nucleotides read TGTGCCAGCACCTACCTGGTAGACGGCACAGATACGCAGTATTTT. Amino acids: CASTYLVDGTDTQYF.

The genes are TRBV4-1 and TRBJ2-5; 7 nucleotides match TRBD2. V was pared by 3 bases and J by 5 bases, with 18 bases of the junction left unmatched. This CDR3 is built from 18 residues. Germline V gene lookup returns CDR1 MGHRA and CDR2 YSYEKL. CDR3 DNA: TGCGCCAGCAGCCAGAATGGGGAGCGGGACCCTCGCGGGGAGACCCAGTACTTC. It translates to CASSQNGERDPRGETQYF.

The chain joins TRBV7-8 to TRBJ2-7; 9 nucleotides line up with TRBD2. The CDR3 spans 17 residues. Trimming at V came to 1 base and at J to 0 bases, leaving 7 bases not matched to a gene. From germline, CDR1 is SGHVS and CDR2 FQNEAQ. The CDR3 nucleotides read TGTGCCAGCAGCTTAGAAGTCTGGCGGGAGGGCTCCTACGAGCAGTACTTC. Its protein product is CASSLEVWREGSYEQYF. Variable domain in full (rest from reference TRBV7-8 and TRBJ2-7): GAGVSQSPRYKVAKRGQDVALRCDPISGHVSLFWYQQALGQGPEFLTYFQNEAQLDKSGLPSDRFFAERPEGSVSTLKIQRTQQEDSAVYLCASSLEVWREGSYEQYFGPGTRLTVT.

Worth noting for this clone: Different DNA sequences within this sample yield the same CDR3. The rearrangement joins TRBV9 to TRBJ1-3; D remains unclear. The V gene's germline CDR1 is SGDLS and CDR2 YYNGEE. V gave up 0 bases and J gave up 0 bases, with 7 bases separating them. The CDR3 is 15 amino acids. DNA of the CDR3: TGTGCCAGCAGCGTAGACGGACTCTCTGGAAACACCATATATTTT. Translated, it gives CASSVDGLSGNTIYF.

The V gene is TRBV27, the J gene TRBJ2-7, with unresolved D. Trimming stripped 3 bases from V and 5 bases from J, with 14 bases between. Germline lookup yields CDR1 MNHEY and CDR2 SMNVEV (reference sequence). This CDR3 has 14 amino acids. CDR3 in DNA: TGTGCCAGCAGTTTTAGTATTAGAGGCAACGAGCAGTACTTC. It translates to CASSFSIRGNEQYF.

V gene TRBV5-1 combines with J gene TRBJ1-3, with unresolved D. V was shortened by 5 bases and J by 6 bases, with 6 bases between the two germline ends. The CDR3 totals 11 residues. Germline assignment: CDR1 SGHRS and CDR2 YFSETQ. CDR3 sequence: CASRGANTIYF. CDR3 nucleotides: TGCGCCAGCAGGGGAGCAAACACCATATATTTT.

The chain joins TRBV5-1 to TRBJ2-7; weak D call: TRBD1 (6 bases). The CDR3 runs to 14 residues. V was clipped by 0 bases and J by 3 bases, with 10 bases between them. From germline, CDR1 is SGHRS and CDR2 YFSETQ. The CDR3: CASSLGQADYEQYF. CDR3 DNA: TGCGCCAGCAGCTTGGGACAGGCAGACTACGAGCAGTACTTC.

The chain recombines TRBV10-3 with TRBJ1-2; 10 bases fit TRBD1. This CDR3 spans 16 amino acids. CDR1 is ENHRY and CDR2 is SYGVKD in the germline V gene. Trimming removed 0 bases from V and 5 bases from J; junction bases left unmatched: 6. The CDR3 DNA follows: TGTGCCATCAGTGAGTCGATGACAGGGGGCGCATATGGCTACACCTTC. Protein product: CAISESMTGGAYGYTF.

The chain is built from TRBV7-9 and TRBJ2-7; D not resolved. V was clipped by 0 bases and J by 7 bases, with 7 bases between them. The V gene's germline CDR1 is SEHNR and CDR2 FQNEAQ (reference sequence). The CDR3 consists of 12 residues. The DNA for the CDR3 is TGTGCCAGCAGCTTAGCATCATCGGAGCAGTACTTC. Its protein product is CASSLASSEQYF.

The chain carries TRBV27 and TRBJ1-1; the D gene is possibly TRBD1 (6 bases). Germline V lookup: CDR1 MNHEY, CDR2 SMNVEV (reference sequence). CDR3 length: 15 residues. Trimming stripped 1 base from V and 0 bases from J, with 9 bases between. The CDR3 DNA reads as TGTGCCAGCAGTTTATGGGGGCTCATGAACACTGAAGCTTTCTTT. It translates to CASSLWGLMNTEAFF.

The rearrangement uses TRBV27 and TRBJ2-1, with D perhaps matching TRBD1 or TRBD2 (6 bases each). V dropped 5 bases and J dropped 10 bases, with 18 bases sitting between them. The CDR3 is 14 amino acids. The germline V gene encodes CDR1 MNHEY and CDR2 SMNVEV (reference sequence). The DNA for the CDR3 is TGTGCCAGCAGTCCCCTAGGGGGGCCAAAGGAGCAGTTCTTC. This gives the protein CASSPLGGPKEQFF.

V gene TRBV20-1 combines with J gene TRBJ2-3; TRBD2 might be the D (5 bases). The CDR3 extends over 11 amino acids. V gave up 6 bases and J gave up 5 bases, with 9 bases separating them. Germline-derived CDR1 and CDR2 are DFQATT and SNEGSKA (reference sequence). CDR3 nucleotides: TGCAGTGCCCTACTAGAAGATACGCAGTATTTT. Protein: CSALLEDTQYF.

The chain carries TRBV11-2 and TRBJ2-7; TRBD2 is a possible D gene (6 bases). The V end was cut by 5 bases, the J end by 2 bases, with 13 bases between. This CDR3 region has 14 residues. The germline V gene encodes CDR1 SGHAT and CDR2 FQNNGV. CDR3 residues: CASSPGWGAYEQYF. CDR3 in DNA: TGTGCCAGCAGCCCAGGCTGGGGGGCCTACGAGCAGTACTTC.

This sequence joins TRBV27 and TRBJ2-7; D ambiguous. Germline-derived CDR1 and CDR2 are MNHEY and SMNVEV (reference sequence). V lost 5 bases, J lost 0 bases, and 17 bases lay in between. The CDR3 contains 16 residues. CDR3 region: CASSPIKPPSSYEQYF. For the CDR3, the DNA is TGTGCCAGCAGTCCCATTAAGCCCCCGAGCTCCTACGAGCAGTACTTC.

This chain connects TRBV7-6 to TRBJ2-7, with D maybe TRBD2 (6 bases). The CDR3 contains 13 residues. Deletions cut 7 bases from V and 5 bases from J, with 15 bases between. Per germline, CDR1 SGHVS and CDR2 FNYEAQ. CDR3 in DNA: TGTGCCAGCACCTCGACGGGGGTCCACGAGCAGTACTTC. Protein: CASTSTGVHEQYF.

As regards this clone: This specimen includes other DNA sequences encoding the same CDR3. The V call is TRBV27, the J call TRBJ1-2; 8 positions agree with TRBD1. With V trimmed by 2 bases and J by 5 bases, 1 base remained unmatched. The germline V gene encodes CDR1 MNHEY and CDR2 SMNVEV (reference sequence). This CDR3 comprises 13 residues. The CDR3 DNA reads as TGTGCCAGCAGTTTAAGACAGGGGTATGGCTACACCTTC. Translating it yields CASSLRQGYGYTF.

In DNA, the CDR3 is TGTGCCAGTAGTAGCAAGACTGAAGCTTTCTTT. This translates into CASSSKTEAFF. The chain employs TRBV19 and TRBJ1-1; D unresolved. The CDR3 is 11 amino acids. Germline loops: CDR1 LNHDA, CDR2 SQIVND (reference sequence). Trimming took 4 bases from V and 5 from J, leaving 5 bases between them.

V gene TRBV15 combines with J gene TRBJ2-7; 9 bases agree with TRBD1. Germline V gene sequence: CDR1 LNHNV, CDR2 YYDKDF (reference sequence). V lost 1 base, J lost 1 base, and 8 bases stayed unmatched. The CDR3 spans 17 residues. Written as DNA, the CDR3 is TGTGCCACCAGCAGAGGATGGAGGGACAGGGTGTCCTACGAGCAGTACTTC. This sequence encodes CATSRGWRDRVSYEQYF.

V gene TRBV14 combines with J gene TRBJ1-1; D is ambiguous. The CDR3 extends over 15 amino acids. Trimming took 0 bases from V and 3 from J, leaving 11 bases between them. Germline CDR1 and CDR2: SGHDN and FVKESK. The CDR3 reads CASSQERTVYTEAFF. The CDR3 bases are TGTGCCAGCAGCCAAGAGCGGACCGTCTACACTGAAGCTTTCTTT.